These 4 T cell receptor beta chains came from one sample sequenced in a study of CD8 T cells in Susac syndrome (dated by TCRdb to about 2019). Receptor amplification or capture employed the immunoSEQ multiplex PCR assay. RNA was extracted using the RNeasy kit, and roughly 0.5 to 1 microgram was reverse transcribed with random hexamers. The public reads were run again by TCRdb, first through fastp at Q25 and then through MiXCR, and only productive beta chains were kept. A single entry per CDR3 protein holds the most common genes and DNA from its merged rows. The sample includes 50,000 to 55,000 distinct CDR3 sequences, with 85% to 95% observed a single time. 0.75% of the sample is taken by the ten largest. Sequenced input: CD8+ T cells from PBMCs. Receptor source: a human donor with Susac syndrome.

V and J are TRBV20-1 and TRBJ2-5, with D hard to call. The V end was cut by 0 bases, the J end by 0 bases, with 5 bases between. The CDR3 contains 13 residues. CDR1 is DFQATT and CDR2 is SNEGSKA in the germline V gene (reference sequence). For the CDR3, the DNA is TGCAGTGCTAGAGATCTGTACCAAGAGACCCAGTACTTC. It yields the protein CSARDLYQETQYF.

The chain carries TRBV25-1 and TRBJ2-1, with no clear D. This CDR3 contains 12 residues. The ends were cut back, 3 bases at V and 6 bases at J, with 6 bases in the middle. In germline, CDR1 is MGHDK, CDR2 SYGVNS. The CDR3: CASSEVLNEQFF. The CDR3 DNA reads TGTGCCAGCAGTGAGGTTCTCAATGAGCAGTTCTTC.

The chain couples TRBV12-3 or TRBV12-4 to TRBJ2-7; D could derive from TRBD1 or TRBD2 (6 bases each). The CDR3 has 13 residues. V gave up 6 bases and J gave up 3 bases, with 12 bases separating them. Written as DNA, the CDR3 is TGTGCCAGCAGACCCAGGGGAGGCTACGAGCAGTACTTC. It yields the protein CASRPRGGYEQYF.

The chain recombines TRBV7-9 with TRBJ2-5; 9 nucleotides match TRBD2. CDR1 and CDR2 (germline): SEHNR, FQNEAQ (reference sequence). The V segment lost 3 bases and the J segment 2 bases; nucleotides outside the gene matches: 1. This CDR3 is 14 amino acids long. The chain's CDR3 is CASSLTSGQETQYF. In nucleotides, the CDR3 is TGTGCCAGCAGCTTGACTAGCGGACAAGAGACCCAGTACTTC.